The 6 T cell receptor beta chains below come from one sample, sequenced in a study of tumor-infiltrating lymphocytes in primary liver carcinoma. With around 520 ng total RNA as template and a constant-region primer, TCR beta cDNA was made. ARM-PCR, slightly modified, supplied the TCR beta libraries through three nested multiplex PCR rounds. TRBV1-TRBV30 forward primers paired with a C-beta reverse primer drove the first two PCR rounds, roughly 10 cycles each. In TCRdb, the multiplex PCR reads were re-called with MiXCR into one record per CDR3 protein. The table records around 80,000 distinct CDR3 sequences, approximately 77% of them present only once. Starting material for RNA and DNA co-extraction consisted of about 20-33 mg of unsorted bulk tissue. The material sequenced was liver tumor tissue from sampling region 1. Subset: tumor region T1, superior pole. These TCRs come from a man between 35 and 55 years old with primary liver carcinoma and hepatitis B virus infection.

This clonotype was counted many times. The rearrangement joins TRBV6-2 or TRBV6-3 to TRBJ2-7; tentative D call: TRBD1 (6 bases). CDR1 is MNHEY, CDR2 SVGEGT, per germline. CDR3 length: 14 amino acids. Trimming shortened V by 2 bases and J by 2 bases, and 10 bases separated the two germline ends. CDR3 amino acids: CASSYGGGPYEQYF. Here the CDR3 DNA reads TGTGCCAGCAGTTACGGGGGCGGACCCTACGAGCAGTACTTC.

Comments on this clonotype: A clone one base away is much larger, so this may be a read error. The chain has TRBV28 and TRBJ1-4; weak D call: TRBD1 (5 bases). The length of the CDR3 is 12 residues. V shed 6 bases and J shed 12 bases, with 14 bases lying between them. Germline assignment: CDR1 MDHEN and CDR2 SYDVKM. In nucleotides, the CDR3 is TGTGCCAGCAGCCTAAGGGGCGAAGAACTGTTTTTT. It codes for CASSLRGEELFF.

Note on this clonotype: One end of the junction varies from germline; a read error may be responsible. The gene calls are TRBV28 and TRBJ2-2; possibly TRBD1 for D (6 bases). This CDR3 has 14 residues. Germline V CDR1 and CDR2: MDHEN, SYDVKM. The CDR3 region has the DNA TGTGCCAGCAGTTTACAGGGGAACACCGGGGAGCTGTCTTTT. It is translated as CASSLQGNTGELSF. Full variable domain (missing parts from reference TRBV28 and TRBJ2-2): DVKVTQSSRYLVKRTGEKVFLECVQDMDHENMFWYRQDPGLGLRLIYFSYDVKMKEKGDIPEGYSVSREKKERFSLILESASTNQTSMYLCASSLQGNTGELSFGEGSRLTVL.

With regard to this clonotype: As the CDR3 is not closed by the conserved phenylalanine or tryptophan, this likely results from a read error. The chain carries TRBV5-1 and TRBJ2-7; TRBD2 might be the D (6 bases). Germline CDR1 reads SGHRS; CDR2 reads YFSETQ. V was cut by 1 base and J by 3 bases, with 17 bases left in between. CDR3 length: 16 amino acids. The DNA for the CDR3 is TGCGCCAGCAGCTTGAAGTGGCCAGCGGGTTTCTACGAGCAGTACTCC. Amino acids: CASSLKWPAGFYEQYS.

DNA of the CDR3: TGTGCAGGCAGTGAAGCCCCACCCCAGATCTCTGGGGCCAACGTCCTGACTTTC. As protein: CAGSEAPPQISGANVLTF. The J gene is TRBJ2-6, the V gene TRBV6-1; D is unclear. Germline CDR1 is MNHNS and CDR2 is SASEGT. CDR3 length: 18 residues.

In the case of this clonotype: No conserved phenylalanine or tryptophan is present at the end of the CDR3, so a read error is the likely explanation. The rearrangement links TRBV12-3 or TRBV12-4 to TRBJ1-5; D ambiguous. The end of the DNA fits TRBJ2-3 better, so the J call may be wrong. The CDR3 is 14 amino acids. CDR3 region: CASSPFRIDQPQYS. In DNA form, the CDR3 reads TGTGCCAGCAGCCCCTTCCGGATTGATCAGCCTCAGTATTCT.